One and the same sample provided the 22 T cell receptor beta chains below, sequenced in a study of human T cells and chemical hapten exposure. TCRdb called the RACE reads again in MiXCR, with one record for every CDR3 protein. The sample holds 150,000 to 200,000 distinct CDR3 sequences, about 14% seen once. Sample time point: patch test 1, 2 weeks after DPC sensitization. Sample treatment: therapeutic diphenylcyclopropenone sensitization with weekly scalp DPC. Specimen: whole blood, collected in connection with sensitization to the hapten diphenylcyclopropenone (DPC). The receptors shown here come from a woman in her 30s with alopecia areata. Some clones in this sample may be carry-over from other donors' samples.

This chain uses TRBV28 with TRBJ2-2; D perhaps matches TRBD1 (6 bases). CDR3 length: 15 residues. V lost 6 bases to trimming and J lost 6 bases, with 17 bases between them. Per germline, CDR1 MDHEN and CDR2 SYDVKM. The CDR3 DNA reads TGTGCCAGCAGCTATACAGGGATTGATTCCGGGGAGCTGTTTTTT. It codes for CASSYTGIDSGELFF.

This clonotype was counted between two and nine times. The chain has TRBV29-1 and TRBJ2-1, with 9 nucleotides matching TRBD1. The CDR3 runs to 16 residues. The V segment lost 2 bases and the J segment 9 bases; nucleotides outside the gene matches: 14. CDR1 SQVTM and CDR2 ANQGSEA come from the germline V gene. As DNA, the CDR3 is TGCAGCGTTGAAAGCTCCGGGACAGGGCTTTTGGGTGAGCAGTTCTTC. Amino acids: CSVESSGTGLLGEQFF.

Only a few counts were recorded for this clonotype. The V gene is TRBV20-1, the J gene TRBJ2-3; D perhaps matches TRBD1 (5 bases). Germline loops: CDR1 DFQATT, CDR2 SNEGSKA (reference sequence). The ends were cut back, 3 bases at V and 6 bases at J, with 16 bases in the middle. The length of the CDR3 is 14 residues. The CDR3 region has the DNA TGCAGTGCTAGTCCAGGGATCGCCGCCGATACGCAGTATTTT. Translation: CSASPGIAADTQYF.

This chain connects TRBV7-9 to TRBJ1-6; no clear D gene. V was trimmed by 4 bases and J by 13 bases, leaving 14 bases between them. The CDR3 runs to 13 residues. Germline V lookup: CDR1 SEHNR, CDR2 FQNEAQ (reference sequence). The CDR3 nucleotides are TGTGCCAGCAGCTCTCCAGGACTCTCGCCCCTCCACTTT. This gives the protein CASSSPGLSPLHF.

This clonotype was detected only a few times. CDR3 amino acids: CAWAGQGRGEQFF. The CDR3 DNA reads as TGTGCCTGGGCGGGGCAGGGGAGAGGCGAGCAGTTCTTC. V gene TRBV30 combines with J gene TRBJ2-1, with D tentatively TRBD1 or TRBD2 (6 bases each). V was trimmed by 5 bases and J by 10 bases, leaving 18 bases between them. The CDR3 spans 13 residues. CDR1 is GTSNPN, CDR2 SVGIG, per germline (reference sequence).

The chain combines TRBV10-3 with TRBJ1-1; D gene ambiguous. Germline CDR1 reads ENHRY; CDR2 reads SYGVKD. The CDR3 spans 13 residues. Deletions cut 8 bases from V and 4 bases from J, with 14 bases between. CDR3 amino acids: CAIQIVMGTEAFF. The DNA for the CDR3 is TGTGCCATCCAAATTGTGATGGGCACTGAAGCTTTCTTT.

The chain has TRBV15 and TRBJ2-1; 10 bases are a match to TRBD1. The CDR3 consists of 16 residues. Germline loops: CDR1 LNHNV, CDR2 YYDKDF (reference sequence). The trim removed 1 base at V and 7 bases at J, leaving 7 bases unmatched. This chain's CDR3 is CATSRGVGTGENEQFF. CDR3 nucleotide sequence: TGTGCCACCAGCAGAGGAGTCGGGACAGGGGAAAATGAGCAGTTCTTC.

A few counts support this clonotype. CDR3 region: CASSTIDRNTEAFF. CDR3 DNA: TGCGCCAGCAGCACCATCGACAGGAACACTGAAGCTTTCTTT. The chain couples TRBV5-1 to TRBJ1-1; maybe TRBD1 (5 bases). CDR3 length equals 14 residues. The V end was cut by 4 bases, the J end by 1 base, with 11 bases between. Germline CDR1 reads SGHRS; CDR2 reads YFSETQ.

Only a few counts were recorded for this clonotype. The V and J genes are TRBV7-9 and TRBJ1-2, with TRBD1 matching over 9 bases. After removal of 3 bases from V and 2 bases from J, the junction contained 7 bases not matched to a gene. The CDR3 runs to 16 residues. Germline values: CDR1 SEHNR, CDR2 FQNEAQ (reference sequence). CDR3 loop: CASSFSPGTGNYGYTF. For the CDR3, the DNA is TGTGCCAGCAGCTTCTCACCCGGGACAGGGAACTATGGCTACACCTTC.

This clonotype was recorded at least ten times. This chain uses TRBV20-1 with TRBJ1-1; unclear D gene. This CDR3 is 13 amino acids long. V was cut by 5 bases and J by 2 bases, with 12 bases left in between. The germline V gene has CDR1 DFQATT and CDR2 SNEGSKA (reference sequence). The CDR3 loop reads CSAENQANTEAFF. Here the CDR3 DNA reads TGCAGTGCTGAGAACCAGGCCAACACTGAAGCTTTCTTT.

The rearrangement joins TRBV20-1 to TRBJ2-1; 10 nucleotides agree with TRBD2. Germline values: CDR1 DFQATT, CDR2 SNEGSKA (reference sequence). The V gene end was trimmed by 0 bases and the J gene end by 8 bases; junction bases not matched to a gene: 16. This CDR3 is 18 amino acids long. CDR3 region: CSARDLLAGVLRYDEQFF. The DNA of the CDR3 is TGCAGTGCTAGAGATCTGCTAGCGGGGGTTCTCAGGTACGATGAGCAGTTCTTC.

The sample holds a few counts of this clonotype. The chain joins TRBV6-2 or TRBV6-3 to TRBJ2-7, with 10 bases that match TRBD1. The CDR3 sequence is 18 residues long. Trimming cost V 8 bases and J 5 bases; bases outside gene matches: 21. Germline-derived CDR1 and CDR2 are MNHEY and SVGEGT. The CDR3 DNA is TGTGCCAGCGGAAAGATAAGGGATCAAGGGACAGGGGTCAACGAGCAGTACTTC. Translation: CASGKIRDQGTGVNEQYF.

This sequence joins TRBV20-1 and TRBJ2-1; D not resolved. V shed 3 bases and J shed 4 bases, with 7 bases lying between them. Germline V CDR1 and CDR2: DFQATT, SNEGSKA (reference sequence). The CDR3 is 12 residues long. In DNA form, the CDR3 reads TGCAGTGCTAGTGATGTGTACAATGAGCAGTTCTTC. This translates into CSASDVYNEQFF.

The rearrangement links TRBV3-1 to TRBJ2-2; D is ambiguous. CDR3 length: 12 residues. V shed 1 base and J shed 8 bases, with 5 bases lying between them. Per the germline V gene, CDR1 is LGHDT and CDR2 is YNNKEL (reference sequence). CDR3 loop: CASSQARGELFF. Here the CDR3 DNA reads TGTGCCAGCAGCCAAGCCCGTGGGGAGCTGTTTTTT.

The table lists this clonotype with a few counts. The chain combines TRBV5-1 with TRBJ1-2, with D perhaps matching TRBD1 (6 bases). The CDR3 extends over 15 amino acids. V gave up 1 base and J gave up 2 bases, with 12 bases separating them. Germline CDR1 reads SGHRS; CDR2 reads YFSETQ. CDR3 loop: CASSLTAGANYGYTF. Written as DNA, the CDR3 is TGCGCCAGCAGCTTGACGGCGGGGGCGAACTATGGCTACACCTTC.

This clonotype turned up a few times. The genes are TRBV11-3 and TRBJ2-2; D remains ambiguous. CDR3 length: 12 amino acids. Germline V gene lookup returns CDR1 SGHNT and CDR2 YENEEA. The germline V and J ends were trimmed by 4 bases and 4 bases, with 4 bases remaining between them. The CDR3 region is CASSSATGELFF. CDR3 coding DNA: TGTGCCAGCAGCTCGGCCACCGGGGAGCTGTTTTTT.

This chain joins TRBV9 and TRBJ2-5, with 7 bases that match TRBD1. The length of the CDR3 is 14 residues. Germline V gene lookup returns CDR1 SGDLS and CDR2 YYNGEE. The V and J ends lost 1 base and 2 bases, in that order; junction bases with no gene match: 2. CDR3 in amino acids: CASSVRGQQETQYF. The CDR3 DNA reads TGTGCCAGCAGCGTAAGGGGACAGCAAGAGACCCAGTACTTC.

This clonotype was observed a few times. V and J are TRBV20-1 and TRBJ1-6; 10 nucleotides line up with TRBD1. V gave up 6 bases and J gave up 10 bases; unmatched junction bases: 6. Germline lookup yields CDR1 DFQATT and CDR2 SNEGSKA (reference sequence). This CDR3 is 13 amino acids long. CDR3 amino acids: CSARDRGGSPLHF. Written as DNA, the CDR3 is TGCAGTGCCCGGGACAGGGGAGGCTCACCCCTCCACTTT.

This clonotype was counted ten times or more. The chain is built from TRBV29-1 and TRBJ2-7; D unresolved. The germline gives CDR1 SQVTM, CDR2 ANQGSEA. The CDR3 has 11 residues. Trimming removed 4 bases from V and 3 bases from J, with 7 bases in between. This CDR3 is CSVGLSYEQYF. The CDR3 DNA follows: TGCAGCGTTGGCCTGAGCTACGAGCAGTACTTC.

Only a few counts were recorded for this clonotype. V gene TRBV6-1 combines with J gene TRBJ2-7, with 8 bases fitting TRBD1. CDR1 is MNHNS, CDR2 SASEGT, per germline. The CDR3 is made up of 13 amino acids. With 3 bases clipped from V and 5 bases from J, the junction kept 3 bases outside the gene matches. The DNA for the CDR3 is TGTGCCAGCAGTGATCCACAGGGGGACGAGCAGTACTTC. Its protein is CASSDPQGDEQYF.

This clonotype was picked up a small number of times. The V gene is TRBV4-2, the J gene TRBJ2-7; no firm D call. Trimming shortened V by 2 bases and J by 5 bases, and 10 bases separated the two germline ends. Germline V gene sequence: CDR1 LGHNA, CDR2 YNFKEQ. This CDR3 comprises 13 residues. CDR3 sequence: CASSQIIRDEQYF. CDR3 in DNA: TGTGCCAGCAGCCAAATCATCCGGGACGAGCAGTACTTC.

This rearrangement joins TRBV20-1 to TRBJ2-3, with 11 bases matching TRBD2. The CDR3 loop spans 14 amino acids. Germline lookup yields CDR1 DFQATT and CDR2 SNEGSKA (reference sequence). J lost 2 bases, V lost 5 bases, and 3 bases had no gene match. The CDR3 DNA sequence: TGCAGTGCTCGACTAGCGGGGTCCACAGATACGCAGTATTTT. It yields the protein CSARLAGSTDTQYF.